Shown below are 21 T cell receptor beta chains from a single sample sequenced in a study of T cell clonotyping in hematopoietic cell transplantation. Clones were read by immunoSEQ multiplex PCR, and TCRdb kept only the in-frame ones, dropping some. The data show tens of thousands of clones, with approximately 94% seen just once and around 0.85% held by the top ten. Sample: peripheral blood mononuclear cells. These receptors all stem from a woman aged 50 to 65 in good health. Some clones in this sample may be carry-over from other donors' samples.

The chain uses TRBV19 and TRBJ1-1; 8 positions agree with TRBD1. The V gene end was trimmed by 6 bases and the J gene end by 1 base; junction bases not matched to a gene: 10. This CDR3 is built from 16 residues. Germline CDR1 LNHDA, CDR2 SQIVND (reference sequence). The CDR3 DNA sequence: TGTGCCAGTAGAGCCCAGGGGGCCGGTAAGAACACTGAAGCTTTCTTT. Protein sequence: CASRAQGAGKNTEAFF.

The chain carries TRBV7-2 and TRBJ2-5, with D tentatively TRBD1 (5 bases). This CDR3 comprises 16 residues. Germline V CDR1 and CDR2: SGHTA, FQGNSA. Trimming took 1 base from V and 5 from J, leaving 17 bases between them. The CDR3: CASSLDGRVRAETQYF. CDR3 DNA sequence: TGTGCCAGCAGCTTAGATGGCCGAGTCAGGGCTGAGACCCAGTACTTC. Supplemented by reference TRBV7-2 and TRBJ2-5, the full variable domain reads GAGVSQSPSNKVTEKGKDVELRCDPISGHTALYWYRQSLGQGLEFLIYFQGNSAPDKSGLPSDRFSAERTGGSVSTLTIQRTQQEDSAVYLCASSLDGRVRAETQYFGPGTRLLVL.

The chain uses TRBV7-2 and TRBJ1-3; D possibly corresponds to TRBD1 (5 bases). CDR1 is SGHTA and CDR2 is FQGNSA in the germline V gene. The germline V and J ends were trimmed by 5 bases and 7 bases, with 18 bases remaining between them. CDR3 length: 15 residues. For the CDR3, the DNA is TGTGCCAGCAGCCAGCCCTGGGGGGGGAACAACACCATATATTTT. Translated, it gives CASSQPWGGNNTIYF.

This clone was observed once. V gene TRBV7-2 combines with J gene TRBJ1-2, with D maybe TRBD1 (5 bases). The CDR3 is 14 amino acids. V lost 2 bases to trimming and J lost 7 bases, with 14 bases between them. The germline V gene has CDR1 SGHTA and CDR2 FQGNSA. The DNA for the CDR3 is TGTGCCAGCAGCTTATCAGCCGGGGCCTTTGGCTACACCTTC. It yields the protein CASSLSAGAFGYTF. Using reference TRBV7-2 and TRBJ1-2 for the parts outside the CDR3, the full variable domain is GAGVSQSPSNKVTEKGKDVELRCDPISGHTALYWYRQSLGQGLEFLIYFQGNSAPDKSGLPSDRFSAERTGGSVSTLTIQRTQQEDSAVYLCASSLSAGAFGYTFGSGTRLTVV.

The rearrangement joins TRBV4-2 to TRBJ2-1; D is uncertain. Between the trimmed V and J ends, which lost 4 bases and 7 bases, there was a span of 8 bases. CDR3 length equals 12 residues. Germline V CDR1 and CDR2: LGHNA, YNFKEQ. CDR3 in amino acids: CASSPTVNEQFF. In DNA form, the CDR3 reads TGTGCCAGCAGCCCCACGGTTAATGAGCAGTTCTTC.

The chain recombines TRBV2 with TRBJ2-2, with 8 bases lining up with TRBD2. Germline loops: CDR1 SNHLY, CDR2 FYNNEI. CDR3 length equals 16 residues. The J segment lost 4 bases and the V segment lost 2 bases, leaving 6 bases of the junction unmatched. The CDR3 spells CASSERTSGPTGELFF. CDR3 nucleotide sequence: TGTGCCAGCAGTGAACGAACTAGCGGTCCCACCGGGGAGCTGTTTTTT.

CDR3 DNA sequence: TGTGCCAGCAGTTACTTTGGGGATAGGGAGACCCAGTACTTC. It is translated as CASSYFGDRETQYF. This chain links TRBV6-5 with TRBJ2-5; D gene ambiguous. The CDR3 runs 14 residues. V was pared by 1 base and J by 5 bases, with 11 bases between. The germline gives CDR1 MNHEY, CDR2 SVGAGI.

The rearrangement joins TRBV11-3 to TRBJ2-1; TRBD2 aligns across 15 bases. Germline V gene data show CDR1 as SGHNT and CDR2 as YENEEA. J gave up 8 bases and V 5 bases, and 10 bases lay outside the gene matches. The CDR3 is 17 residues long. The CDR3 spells CASSDWTSGGAPDEQFF. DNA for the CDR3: TGTGCCAGCAGCGATTGGACTAGCGGGGGGGCCCCGGATGAGCAGTTCTTC.

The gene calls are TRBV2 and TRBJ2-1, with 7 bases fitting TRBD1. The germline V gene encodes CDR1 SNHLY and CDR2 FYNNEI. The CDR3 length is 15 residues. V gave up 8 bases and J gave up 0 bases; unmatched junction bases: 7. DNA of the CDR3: TGTGCCAGCCAGACAGGGACCCACTCCTACAATGAGCAGTTCTTC. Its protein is CASQTGTHSYNEQFF.

The CDR3 DNA is TGTGCCAGCAGCTTACGGTCGCAGGGGAACACTGAAGCTTTCTTT. The encoded protein is CASSLRSQGNTEAFF. V gene TRBV11-3 combines with J gene TRBJ1-1, with a weak D call TRBD1 (5 bases). V was clipped by 2 bases and J by 1 base, with 11 bases between them. The CDR3 runs 15 residues. Germline CDR1 is SGHNT and CDR2 is YENEEA.

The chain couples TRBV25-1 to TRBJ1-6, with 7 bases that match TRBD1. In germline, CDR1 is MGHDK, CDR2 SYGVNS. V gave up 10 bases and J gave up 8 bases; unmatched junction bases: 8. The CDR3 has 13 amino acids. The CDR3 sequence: CATQTGRDSPLHF. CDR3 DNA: TGTGCCACCCAGACAGGGAGGGATTCACCCCTCCACTTT.

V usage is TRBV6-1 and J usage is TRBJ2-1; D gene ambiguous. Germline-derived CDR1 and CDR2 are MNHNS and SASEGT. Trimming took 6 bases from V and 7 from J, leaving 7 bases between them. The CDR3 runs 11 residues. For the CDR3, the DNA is TGTGCCAGCAGCAGAATTAATGAGCAGTTCTTC. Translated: CASSRINEQFF.

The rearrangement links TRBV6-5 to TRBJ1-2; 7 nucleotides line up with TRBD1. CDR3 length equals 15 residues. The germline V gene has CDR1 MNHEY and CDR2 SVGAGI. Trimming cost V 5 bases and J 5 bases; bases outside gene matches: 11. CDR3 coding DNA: TGTGCCAGCAGTCCCACAGGGGACCTCCCTTATGGCTACACCTTC. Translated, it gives CASSPTGDLPYGYTF.

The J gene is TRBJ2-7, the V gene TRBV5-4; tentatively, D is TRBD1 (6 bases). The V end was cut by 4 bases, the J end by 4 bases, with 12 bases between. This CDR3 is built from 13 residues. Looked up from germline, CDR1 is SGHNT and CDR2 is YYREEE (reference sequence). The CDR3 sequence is CASSTGQLYEQYF. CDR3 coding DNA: TGTGCCAGCAGCACTGGACAGTTGTACGAGCAGTACTTC. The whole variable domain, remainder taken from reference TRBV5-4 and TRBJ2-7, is ETGVTQSPTHLIKTRGQQVTLRCSSQSGHNTVSWYQQALGQGPQFIFQYYREEENGRGNFPPRFSGLQFPNYSSELNVNALELDDSALYLCASSTGQLYEQYFGPGTRLTVT.

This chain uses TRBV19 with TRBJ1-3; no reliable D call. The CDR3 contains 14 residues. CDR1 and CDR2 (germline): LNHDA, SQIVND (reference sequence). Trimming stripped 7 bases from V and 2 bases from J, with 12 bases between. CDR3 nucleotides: TGTGCCAGTACGAGACGAGAAACTGGAAACACCATATATTTT. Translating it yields CASTRRETGNTIYF.

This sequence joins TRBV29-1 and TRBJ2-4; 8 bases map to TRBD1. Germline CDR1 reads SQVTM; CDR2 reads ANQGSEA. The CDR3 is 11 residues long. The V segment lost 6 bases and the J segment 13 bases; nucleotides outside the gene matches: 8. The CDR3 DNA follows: TGCAGCGTGGGGACAGGCGCCTCGCAGTACTTC. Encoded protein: CSVGTGASQYF.

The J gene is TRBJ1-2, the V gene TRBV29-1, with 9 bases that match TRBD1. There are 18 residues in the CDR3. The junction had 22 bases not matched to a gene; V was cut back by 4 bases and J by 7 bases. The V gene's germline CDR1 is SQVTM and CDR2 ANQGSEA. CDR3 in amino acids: CSVARGTGNIKHVGGYTF. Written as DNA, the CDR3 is TGCAGCGTTGCTAGGGGGACAGGGAATATAAAGCATGTCGGTGGCTACACCTTC.

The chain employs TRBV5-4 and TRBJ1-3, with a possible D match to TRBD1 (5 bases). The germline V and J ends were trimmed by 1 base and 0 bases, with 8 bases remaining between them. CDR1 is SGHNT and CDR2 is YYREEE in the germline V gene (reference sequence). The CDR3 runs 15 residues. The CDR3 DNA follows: TGTGCCAGCAGCTTGCAGGGAGTCTCTGGAAACACCATATATTTT. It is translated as CASSLQGVSGNTIYF.

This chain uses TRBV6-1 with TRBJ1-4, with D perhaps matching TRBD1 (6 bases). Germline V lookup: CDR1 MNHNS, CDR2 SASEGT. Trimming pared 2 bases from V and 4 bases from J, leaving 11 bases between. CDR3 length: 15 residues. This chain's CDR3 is CASSENPGDNEKLFF. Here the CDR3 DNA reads TGTGCCAGCAGTGAAAACCCAGGGGATAATGAAAAACTGTTTTTT.

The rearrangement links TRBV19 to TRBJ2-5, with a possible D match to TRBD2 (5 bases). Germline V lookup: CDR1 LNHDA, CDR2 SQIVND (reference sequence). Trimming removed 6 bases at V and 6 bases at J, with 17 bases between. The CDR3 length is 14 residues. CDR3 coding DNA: TGTGCCAGTAGCCTGGACTCCAAGGAGAAGACCCAGTACTTC. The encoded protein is CASSLDSKEKTQYF.

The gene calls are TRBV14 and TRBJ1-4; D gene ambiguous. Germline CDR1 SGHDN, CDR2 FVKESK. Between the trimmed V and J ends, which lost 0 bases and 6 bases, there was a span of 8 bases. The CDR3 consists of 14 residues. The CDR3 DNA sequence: TGTGCCAGCAGCCAAGAACTCTGGTATGAAAAACTGTTTTTT. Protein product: CASSQELWYEKLFF.